This entry describes one T cell receptor beta chain. Its antigen is not known. The sample is drawn from a study of type 1 regulatory T cells. In the study overall: T-allo10 is a Tr1-enriched, alloantigen-specific CD4 T cell product made in vitro.

TCRdb independently ran MiXCR on the reads; one entry per CDR3 protein. The sample records just over 14,000 distinct CDR3 sequences, roughly an eighth being singletons. The ends were cut back, 0 bases at V and 5 bases at J, with 13 bases in the middle. Germline assignment: CDR1 LGHDT and CDR2 YNNKEL (reference sequence). The CDR3 consists of 15 residues. The receptor was isolated from a human donor in good health. Sequenced: cultured T cells, either the whole culture or a sorted T cell fraction (not recorded which). The gene calls are TRBV3-1 and TRBJ2-5, with a tentative D call TRBD2 (5 bases). The CDR3 DNA follows: TGTGCCAGCAGCCAAGATTCCAGCGGATGGGAGACCCAGTACTTC. This codes for CASSQDSSGWETQYF.